The next 19 T cell receptor beta chains were all read from a single sample in a study of T cells in Graves' hyperthyroidism and ophthalmopathy (dated 2019 in TCRdb). Library preparation employed multiplex PCR. Sequencing took place on an Illumina HiSeq 2000. The TCR beta CDR3 regions were amplified from the RNA transcripts. The first round of RT-PCR for the TCR CDR3 was performed with the HTBI primer set and the Qiagen OneStep RT-PCR kit. TCRdb reran the public reads through fastp at Q25 and MiXCR, keeping productive beta chains. Each entry merges the rows of one CDR3 protein and shows their most common DNA and genes. Present in this sample are 350,000 to 400,000 distinct CDR3 sequences, 14% to 15% of which were seen just once. Over 25% of the sample is held by the ten biggest clonotypes. The sequencing sample was made of blood. These receptors all come from a woman aged 25-40 years with Graves' hyperthyroidism.

A few counts support this clonotype. The chain joins TRBV24-1 to TRBJ2-1; 10 nucleotides line up with TRBD2. Germline-derived CDR1 and CDR2 are KGHDR and SFDVKD. Losses at the gene ends were 4 bases for V and 3 bases for J; bases not matched to a gene: 5. CDR3 length: 16 residues. The CDR3 reads CATSDYSGRNYNEQFF. The DNA for the CDR3 is TGTGCCACCAGTGACTATAGCGGGAGGAACTACAATGAGCAGTTCTTC.

Only a few counts were recorded for this clonotype. The chain couples TRBV6-1 to TRBJ2-3, with D possibly TRBD2 on 5 matching bases. CDR3 length equals 15 residues. V lost 10 bases and J lost 2, with 19 bases in between. Germline V gene lookup returns CDR1 MNHNS and CDR2 SASEGT. CDR3 coding DNA: TGTGCCACATCCCTCGGCGGGCCCACCACAGATACGCAGTATTTT. It is translated as CATSLGGPTTDTQYF.

Points on this clonotype: Given a much more abundant clone one base away, this may be a read error. J is TRBJ2-7 and V is TRBV28; D remains ambiguous. V was clipped by 5 bases and J by 2 bases, with 10 bases between them. This CDR3 is 13 amino acids long. Germline CDR1 MDHEN, CDR2 SYDVKM. This CDR3 reads CASSLRVTYEQYF. CDR3 DNA: TGTGCCAGCAGTCTCCGGGTGACCTACGAGCAGTACTTC.

This clonotype came up many times. Here the CDR3 DNA reads TGTGCCAGCAGTATTTCCCTGGGCTATGAGCAGTTCTTC. Its translation: CASSISLGYEQFF. V usage is TRBV12-3 or TRBV12-4 and J usage is TRBJ2-1, with unresolved D. The CDR3 runs to 13 residues. The germline V and J ends were trimmed by 5 bases and 8 bases, with 13 bases remaining between them.

Only a few counts were recorded for this clonotype. This rearrangement joins TRBV27 to TRBJ2-1, with D perhaps TRBD2 (6 bases). The V gene's germline CDR1 is MNHEY and CDR2 SMNVEV (reference sequence). Trimming stripped 5 bases from V and 6 bases from J, with 11 bases between. This CDR3 contains 13 residues. CDR3 sequence: CASSEGLANEQFF. CDR3 in DNA: TGTGCCAGCAGTGAGGGACTGGCCAATGAGCAGTTCTTC.

This clonotype was picked up a small number of times. The chain employs TRBV12-3 or TRBV12-4 and TRBJ2-1, with D possibly TRBD1 on 6 matching bases. This CDR3 is 13 amino acids long. The V end lost 6 bases, the J end lost 4 bases, and 10 bases lay between the germline ends. CDR3 sequence reads: CASRRGQYNEQFF. The CDR3 DNA is TGTGCCAGCAGGAGAGGACAGTACAATGAGCAGTTCTTC.

Only a few counts were recorded for this clonotype. V gene TRBV6-1 combines with J gene TRBJ2-1; tentative D call: TRBD2 (5 bases). Per the germline V gene, CDR1 is MNHNS and CDR2 is SASEGT. The CDR3 has 15 residues. Deletions cut 4 bases from V and 4 bases from J, with 14 bases between. The CDR3 loop reads CASSVTRLGYNEQFF. The DNA of the CDR3 is TGTGCCAGCAGTGTTACTAGATTAGGGTACAATGAGCAGTTCTTC.

The chain combines TRBV7-6 with TRBJ2-1; the match to TRBD2 covers 7 bases. The CDR3 consists of 16 residues. J lost 10 bases, V lost 0 bases, and 12 bases had no gene match. The germline CDR1 and CDR2 sequences are SGHVS and FNYEAQ. Here the CDR3 DNA reads TGTGCCAGCAGCTTAGCGGGGGGGGTGAGCATTTCGGAGCAGTTCTTC. Amino acid sequence: CASSLAGGVSISEQFF.

This clonotype was counted ten times or more. V gene TRBV2 combines with J gene TRBJ2-7; D could derive from TRBD1 or TRBD2 (5 bases each). Germline V CDR1 and CDR2: SNHLY, FYNNEI. The CDR3 sequence is 13 residues long. V lost 8 bases, J lost 3 bases, and 14 bases lay in between. The CDR3 sequence: CASGVRGVYEQYF. The CDR3 bases are TGTGCCAGCGGGGTTCGAGGGGTCTACGAGCAGTACTTC.

This clonotype occurred a few times. The V call is TRBV5-1, the J call TRBJ2-7; 9 positions agree with TRBD2. Per the germline V gene, CDR1 is SGHRS and CDR2 is YFSETQ. With 1 base clipped from V and 2 bases from J, the junction kept 4 bases outside the gene matches. The CDR3 covers 15 residues. The CDR3 sequence: CASSLNSGRTYEQYF. Written as DNA, the CDR3 is TGCGCCAGCAGCTTGAATAGCGGGAGAACCTACGAGCAGTACTTC.

This clonotype was seen a few times. The CDR3: CSANSGMVPDTQYF. The CDR3 bases are TGCAGTGCTAATAGCGGGATGGTCCCAGATACGCAGTATTTT. The chain uses TRBV20-1 and TRBJ2-3, with 8 bases identical to TRBD2. V gave up 4 bases and J gave up 4 bases; unmatched junction bases: 7. Germline V gene sequence: CDR1 DFQATT, CDR2 SNEGSKA (reference sequence). The CDR3 loop spans 14 amino acids.

In its sample, this clonotype was seen a few times. The chain uses TRBV7-6 and TRBJ1-5; D uncertain. This CDR3 is 14 amino acids long. The V end was cut by 1 base, the J end by 4 bases, with 8 bases between. CDR1 is SGHVS, CDR2 FNYEAQ, per germline. The CDR3 region is CASSLVGLNQPQHF. Here the CDR3 DNA reads TGTGCCAGCAGCTTAGTGGGTTTAAATCAGCCCCAGCATTTT.

V and J are TRBV27 and TRBJ1-2; the D is unclear. This CDR3 spans 13 amino acids. Germline CDR1 reads MNHEY; CDR2 reads SMNVEV (reference sequence). V shed 6 bases and J shed 4 bases, with 12 bases lying between them. In nucleotides, the CDR3 is TGTGCCAGCAGCTCCCGATTGGGCTATGGCTACACCTTC. This sequence encodes CASSSRLGYGYTF.

This chain joins TRBV11-2 and TRBJ2-7; D may be TRBD2 (5 bases). This CDR3 is 15 amino acids long. Germline V gives CDR1 SGHAT, CDR2 FQNNGV. Trimming left V 7 bases short and J 2 bases short, with 18 bases between. The DNA of the CDR3 is TGTGCCAGCACCCTAGGTGAGGGAAAGGCCTACGAGCAGTACTTC. Protein product: CASTLGEGKAYEQYF.

There are many counts of this clonotype. The chain recombines TRBV30 with TRBJ2-1; tentatively, D is TRBD1 or TRBD2 (7 bases each). V was clipped by 8 bases and J by 5 bases, with 13 bases between them. The CDR3 length is 12 residues. CDR1 and CDR2 (germline): GTSNPN, SVGIG (reference sequence). DNA for the CDR3: TGTGCCAGCGGGACAGCCAACAATGAGCAGTTCTTC. It codes for CASGTANNEQFF.

This clonotype was observed at least ten times. This sequence joins TRBV7-2 and TRBJ2-7; the D gene is possibly TRBD1 (5 bases). The V end lost 5 bases, the J end lost 6 bases, and 17 bases lay between the germline ends. Germline CDR1 and CDR2: SGHTA and FQGNSA. CDR3 length: 14 amino acids. CDR3 bases: TGTGCCAGCAGCCCCAGTTCGCAGGGAATCGAGCAGTACTTC. This translates into CASSPSSQGIEQYF.

The chain has TRBV9 and TRBJ1-5; 7 bases align to TRBD1. Germline V lookup: CDR1 SGDLS, CDR2 YYNGEE. The V segment lost 4 bases and the J segment 4 bases; nucleotides outside the gene matches: 8. The CDR3 extends over 15 amino acids. The CDR3 DNA is TGTGCCAGCAGCAGGGGGCAGGGGACTAATCAGCCCCAGCATTTT. Translating gives CASSRGQGTNQPQHF.

The chain has TRBV7-3 and TRBJ2-3, with a possible D match to TRBD2 (5 bases). The CDR3 has 15 residues. Germline CDR1 is SGHTA and CDR2 is FQGTGA. Trimming removed 5 bases at V and 6 bases at J, with 18 bases between. CDR3: CASSPRGTRGDTQYF. Here the CDR3 DNA reads TGTGCCAGCAGCCCACGTGGTACCCGAGGGGATACGCAGTATTTT.

This clonotype occurred many times. The genes are TRBV3-1 and TRBJ2-1; D is ambiguous. CDR1 and CDR2 (germline): LGHDT, YNNKEL (reference sequence). The V gene lost 4 bases and the J gene lost 2 bases, with 6 bases spanning the gap. There are 13 residues in the CDR3. The CDR3, as DNA: TGTGCCAGCAGCCTAAATACCTACAATGAGCAGTTCTTC. It is translated as CASSLNTYNEQFF.